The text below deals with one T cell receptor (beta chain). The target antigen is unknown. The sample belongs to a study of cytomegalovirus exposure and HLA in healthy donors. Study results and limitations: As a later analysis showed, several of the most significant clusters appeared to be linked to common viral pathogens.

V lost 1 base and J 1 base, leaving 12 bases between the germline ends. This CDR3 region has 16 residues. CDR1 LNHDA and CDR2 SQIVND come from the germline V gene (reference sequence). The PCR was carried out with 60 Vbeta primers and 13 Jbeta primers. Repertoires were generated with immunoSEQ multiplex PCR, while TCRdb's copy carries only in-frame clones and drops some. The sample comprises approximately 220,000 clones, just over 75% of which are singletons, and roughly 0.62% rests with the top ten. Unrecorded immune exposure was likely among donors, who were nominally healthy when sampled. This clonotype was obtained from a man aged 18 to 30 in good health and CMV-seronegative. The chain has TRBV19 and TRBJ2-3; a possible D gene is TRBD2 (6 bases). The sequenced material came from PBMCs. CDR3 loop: CASSIVLSSGTDTQYF. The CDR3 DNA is TGTGCCAGTAGTATAGTTCTCTCTAGCGGCACAGATACGCAGTATTTT.